This paragraph covers one T cell receptor beta chain sequence. Its antigen target is currently unknown. Qualities for individual bases were not recorded, and no much larger clone is one base off. Relative to germline, V is 4 bases shorter and J is 3 bases shorter, with 15 bases between their ends. Looking up the germline V gene yields CDR1 LGHNA and CDR2 YSLEER. Taken from cysteine to phenylalanine, the CDR3 has 16 residues. Just CDR3 DNA is preserved here, 48 bases in frame from base 1. This sample was included in a study of control samples from healthy donors and cancer patients (dated by TCRdb to the early 2020s). Library preparation was by the immunoSEQ multiplex PCR assay. In TCRdb, the immuneACCESS table is reduced to in-frame sequences with V and J assigned. These tables do not hold every clone; where another copy was compared, an unresolved V gene accounts for under half, and the others remain unexplained. The sample table contains 70,000 to 90,000 clones; only one count was recorded for roughly 90% of them. The ten largest clones represent 1.9% of the sample.

The TCR was taken from a woman aged 55 to 70 with head and neck cancer. The sample was PBMCs. The sequence links TRBV4-3 to TRBJ2-2; the best D guess is TRBD2, with 5 bases matching. The sequence in DNA is TGCGCCAGCAGCCGTCAGAGGGAGAGCCACACCGGGGAGCTGTTTTTT. It encodes CASSRQRESHTGELFF.